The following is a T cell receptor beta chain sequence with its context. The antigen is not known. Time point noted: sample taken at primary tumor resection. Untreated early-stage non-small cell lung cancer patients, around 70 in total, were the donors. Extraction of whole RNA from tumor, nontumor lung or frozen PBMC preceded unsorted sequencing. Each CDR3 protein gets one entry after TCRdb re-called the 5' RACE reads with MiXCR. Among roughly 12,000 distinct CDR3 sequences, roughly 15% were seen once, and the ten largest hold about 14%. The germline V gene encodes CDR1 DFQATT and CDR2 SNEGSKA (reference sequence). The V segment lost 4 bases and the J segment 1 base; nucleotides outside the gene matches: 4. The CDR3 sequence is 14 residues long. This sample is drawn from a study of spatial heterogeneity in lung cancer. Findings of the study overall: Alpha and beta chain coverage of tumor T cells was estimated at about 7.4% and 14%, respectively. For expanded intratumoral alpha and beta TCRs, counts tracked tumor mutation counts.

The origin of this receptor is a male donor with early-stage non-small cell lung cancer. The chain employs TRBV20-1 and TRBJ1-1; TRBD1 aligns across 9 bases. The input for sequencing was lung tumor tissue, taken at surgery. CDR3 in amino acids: CSAIQGAANTEAFF. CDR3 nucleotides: TGCAGTGCTATACAGGGGGCCGCGAACACTGAAGCTTTCTTT.